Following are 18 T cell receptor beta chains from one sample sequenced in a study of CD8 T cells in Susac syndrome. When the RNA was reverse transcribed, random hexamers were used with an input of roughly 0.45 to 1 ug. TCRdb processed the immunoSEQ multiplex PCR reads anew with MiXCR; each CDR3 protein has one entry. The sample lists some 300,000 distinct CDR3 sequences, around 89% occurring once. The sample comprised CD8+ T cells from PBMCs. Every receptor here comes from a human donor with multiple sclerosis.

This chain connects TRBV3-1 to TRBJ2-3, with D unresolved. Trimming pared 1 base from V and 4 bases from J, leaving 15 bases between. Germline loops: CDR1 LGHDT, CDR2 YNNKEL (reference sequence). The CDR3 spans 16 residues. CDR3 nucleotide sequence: TGTGCCAGCAGCCAAGGGGTCAGCCAAAGCTCAGATACGCAGTATTTT. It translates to CASSQGVSQSSDTQYF.

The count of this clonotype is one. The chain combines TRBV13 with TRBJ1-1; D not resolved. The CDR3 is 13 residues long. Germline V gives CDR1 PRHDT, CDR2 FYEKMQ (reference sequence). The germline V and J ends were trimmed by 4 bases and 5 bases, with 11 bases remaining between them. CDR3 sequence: CASSSVVGTEAFF. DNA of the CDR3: TGTGCCAGCAGCTCAGTGGTGGGGACTGAAGCTTTCTTT.

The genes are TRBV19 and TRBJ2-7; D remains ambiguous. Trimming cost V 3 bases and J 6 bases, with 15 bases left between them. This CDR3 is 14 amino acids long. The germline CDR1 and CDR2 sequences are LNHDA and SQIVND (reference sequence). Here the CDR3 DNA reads TGTGCCAGTAGTATTGTTGGGGAAATGGTCGAGCAGTACTTC. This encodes CASSIVGEMVEQYF.

The CDR3 DNA reads TGTGCCAGCAGTGAAGCTCTCGCCCCGACTGATGAAAAACTGTTTTTT. It codes for CASSEALAPTDEKLFF. This chain connects TRBV2 to TRBJ1-4; D gene ambiguous. This CDR3 has 16 residues. CDR1 and CDR2 from the germline V gene are SNHLY and FYNNEI. Deletions cut 0 bases from V and 6 bases from J, with 14 bases between.

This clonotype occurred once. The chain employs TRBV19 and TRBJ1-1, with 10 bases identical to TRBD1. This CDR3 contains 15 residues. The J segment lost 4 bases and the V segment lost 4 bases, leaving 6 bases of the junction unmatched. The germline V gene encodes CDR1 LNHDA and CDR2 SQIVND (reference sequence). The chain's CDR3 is CASSRDRGGPTEAFF. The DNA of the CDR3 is TGTGCCAGTAGTAGGGACAGGGGTGGTCCCACTGAAGCTTTCTTT.

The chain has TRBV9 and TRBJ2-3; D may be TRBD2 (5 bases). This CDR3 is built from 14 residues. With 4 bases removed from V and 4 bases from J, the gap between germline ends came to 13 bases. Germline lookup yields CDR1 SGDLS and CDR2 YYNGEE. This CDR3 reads CASSYTLAADTQYF. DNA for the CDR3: TGTGCCAGCAGCTACACCCTAGCAGCAGATACGCAGTATTTT.

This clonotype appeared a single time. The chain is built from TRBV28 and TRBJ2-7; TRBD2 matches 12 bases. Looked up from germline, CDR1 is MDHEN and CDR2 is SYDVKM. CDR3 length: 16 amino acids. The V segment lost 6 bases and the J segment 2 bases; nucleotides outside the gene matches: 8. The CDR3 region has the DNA TGTGCCAGCAGCCCCACGACTAGCGGGGGTACCTACGAGCAGTACTTC. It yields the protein CASSPTTSGGTYEQYF.

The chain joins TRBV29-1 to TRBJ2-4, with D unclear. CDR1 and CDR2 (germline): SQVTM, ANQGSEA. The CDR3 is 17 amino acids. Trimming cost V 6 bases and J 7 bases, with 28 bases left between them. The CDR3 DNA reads TGCAGCGTCACTCCTCAGGACCACTGGGCCCTCGGGAACATTCAGTACTTC. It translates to CSVTPQDHWALGNIQYF.

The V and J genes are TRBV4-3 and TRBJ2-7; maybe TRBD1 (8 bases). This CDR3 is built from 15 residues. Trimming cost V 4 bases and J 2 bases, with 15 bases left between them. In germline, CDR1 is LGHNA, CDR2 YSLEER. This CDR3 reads CASSPDRGGTYEQYF. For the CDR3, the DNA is TGCGCCAGCAGCCCTGACAGGGGAGGGACCTACGAGCAGTACTTC.

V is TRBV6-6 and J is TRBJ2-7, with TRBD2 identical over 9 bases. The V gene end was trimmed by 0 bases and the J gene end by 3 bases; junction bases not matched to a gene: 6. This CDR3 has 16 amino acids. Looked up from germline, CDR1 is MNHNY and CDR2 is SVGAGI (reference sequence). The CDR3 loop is CASSYSGGAGGYEQYF. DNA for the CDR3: TGTGCCAGCAGTTACTCCGGGGGAGCGGGAGGCTACGAGCAGTACTTC.

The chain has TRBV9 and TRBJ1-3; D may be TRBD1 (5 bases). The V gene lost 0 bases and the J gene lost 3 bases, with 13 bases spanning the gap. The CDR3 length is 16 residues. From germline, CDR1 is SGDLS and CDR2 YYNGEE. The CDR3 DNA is TGTGCCAGCAGCGTAGGCCCCGGTAGGGGTGGAAACACCATATATTTT. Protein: CASSVGPGRGGNTIYF.

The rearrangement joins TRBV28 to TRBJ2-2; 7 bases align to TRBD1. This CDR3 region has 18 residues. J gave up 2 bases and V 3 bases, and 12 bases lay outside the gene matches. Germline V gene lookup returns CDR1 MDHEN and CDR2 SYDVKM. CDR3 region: CASSFEGVGQLNTGELFF. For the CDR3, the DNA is TGTGCCAGCAGTTTTGAGGGAGTGGGACAGCTTAACACCGGGGAGCTGTTTTTT.

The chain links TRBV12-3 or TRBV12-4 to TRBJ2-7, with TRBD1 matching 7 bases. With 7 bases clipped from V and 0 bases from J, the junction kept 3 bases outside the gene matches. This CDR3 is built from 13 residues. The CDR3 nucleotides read TGTGCCAGCACCGGGACAGCCTCCTACGAGCAGTACTTC. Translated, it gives CASTGTASYEQYF.

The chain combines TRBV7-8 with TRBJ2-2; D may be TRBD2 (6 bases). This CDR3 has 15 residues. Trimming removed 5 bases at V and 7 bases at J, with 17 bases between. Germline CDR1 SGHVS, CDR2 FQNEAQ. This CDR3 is CASSPAGTFRGELFF. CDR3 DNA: TGTGCCAGCAGCCCGGCGGGAACGTTCCGCGGGGAGCTGTTTTTT.

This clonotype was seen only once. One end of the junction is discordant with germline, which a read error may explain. CDR3 sequence (DNA): TGTGCTAGCAGCTTAGCCCCCCCGTCTGAAGCTTTCTTT. Translated, it gives CASSLAPPSEAFF. V is TRBV7-7 and J is TRBJ1-1; no firm D call. CDR1 and CDR2 (germline): SSHAT, FNYEAQ (reference sequence). This CDR3 region has 13 residues.

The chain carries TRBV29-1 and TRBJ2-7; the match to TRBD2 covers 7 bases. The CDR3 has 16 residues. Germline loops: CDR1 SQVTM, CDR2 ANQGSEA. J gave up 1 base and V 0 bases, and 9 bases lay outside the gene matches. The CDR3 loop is CSVEEGGGPLSYEQYF. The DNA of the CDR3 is TGCAGCGTTGAAGAGGGGGGAGGGCCTCTTTCCTACGAGCAGTACTTC.

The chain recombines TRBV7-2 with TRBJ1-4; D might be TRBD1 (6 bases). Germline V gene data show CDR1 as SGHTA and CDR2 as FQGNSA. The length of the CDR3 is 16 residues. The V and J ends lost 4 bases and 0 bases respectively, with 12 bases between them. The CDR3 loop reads CASSYQQGPTNEKLFF. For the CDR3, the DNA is TGTGCCAGCAGCTACCAACAGGGCCCAACTAATGAAAAACTGTTTTTT. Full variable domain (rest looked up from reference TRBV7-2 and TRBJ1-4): GAGVSQSPSNKVTEKGKDVELRCDPISGHTALYWYRQSLGQGLEFLIYFQGNSAPDKSGLPSDRFSAERTGGSVSTLTIQRTQQEDSAVYLCASSYQQGPTNEKLFFGSGTQLSVL.

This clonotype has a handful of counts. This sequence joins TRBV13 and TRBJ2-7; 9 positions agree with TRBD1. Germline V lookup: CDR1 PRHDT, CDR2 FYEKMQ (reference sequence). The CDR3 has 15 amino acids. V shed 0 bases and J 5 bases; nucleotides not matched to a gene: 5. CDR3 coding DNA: TGTGCCAGCAGCTTAGGCGGGACAGGGATCCACGAGCAGTACTTC. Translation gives CASSLGGTGIHEQYF.